Shown below are 8 T cell receptor beta chains from a single sample sequenced in a study of T-cell memory formation after mild COVID-19. Via MiXCR, TCRdb re-called the 5' RACE reads, giving one row per CDR3 protein. Of tens of thousands of distinct CDR3 sequences in the sample, 13% were seen once. Sequenced: PBMCs or a T cell subset sorted from them (not recorded which). The receptors stem from an adult woman who had mild COVID-19 (a few samples of this study predate the infection). Cell type and time point are not known.

This clonotype showed up just a few times. The chain is built from TRBV5-1 and TRBJ2-7; D is ambiguous. The V and J ends lost 4 bases and 0 bases respectively, with 17 bases between them. The CDR3 loop spans 16 amino acids. The germline CDR1 and CDR2 sequences are SGHRS and YFSETQ. This chain's CDR3 is CASSLMDGSDSYEQYF. The CDR3 nucleotides read TGCGCCAGCAGCCTTATGGACGGATCCGACTCCTACGAGCAGTACTTC.

A word on this clonotype: This CDR3 is missing its conserved last phenylalanine or tryptophan, likely due to a read error. The chain has TRBV3-1 and TRBJ1-2; D is unclear. V gave up 0 bases and J gave up 6 bases, with 5 bases separating them. This CDR3 is 12 amino acids long. CDR1 is LGHDT, CDR2 YNNKEL, per germline (reference sequence). This chain's CDR3 is CASSQDEDGYTS. The CDR3 nucleotides are TGTGCCAGCAGCCAAGATGAGGATGGCTACACCTCC.

The chain employs TRBV29-1 and TRBJ2-5, with D perhaps matching TRBD1 (6 bases). Trimming stripped 6 bases from V and 4 bases from J, with 12 bases between. Germline V gene sequence: CDR1 SQVTM, CDR2 ANQGSEA. This CDR3 is built from 12 residues. CDR3 sequence reads: CSVADRRETQYF. As DNA, the CDR3 is TGCAGCGTCGCCGACAGGAGAGAGACCCAGTACTTC.

The chain's CDR3 is CSVATEDTEAFF. As DNA, the CDR3 is TGCAGCGTCGCCACAGAAGACACTGAAGCTTTCTTT. This chain connects TRBV29-1 to TRBJ1-1; no clear D. Germline CDR1 and CDR2: SQVTM and ANQGSEA. The CDR3 has 12 amino acids. The V end was cut by 6 bases, the J end by 3 bases, with 11 bases between.

The rearrangement joins TRBV14 to TRBJ1-1; D ambiguous. Germline V lookup: CDR1 SGHDN, CDR2 FVKESK. The CDR3 runs 15 residues. V lost 5 bases and J 1 base, leaving 14 bases between the germline ends. The CDR3 is CASSSRGRRNTEAFF. Written as DNA, the CDR3 is TGTGCCAGCAGCTCTCGGGGAAGGAGGAACACTGAAGCTTTCTTT.

The gene calls are TRBV6-2 or TRBV6-3 and TRBJ2-2; D is possibly TRBD2 (6 bases). Germline V gene data show CDR1 as MNHEY and CDR2 as SVGEGT. Trimming removed 8 bases from V and 4 bases from J, with 23 bases in between. The CDR3 loop spans 17 amino acids. The CDR3 coding sequence is TGTGCCAGCGTTACGGGGGTCGGGGGACCTACCACCGGGGAGCTGTTTTTT. Protein: CASVTGVGGPTTGELFF.

This chain uses TRBV12-3 or TRBV12-4 with TRBJ2-2; TRBD2 matches 10 bases. The CDR3 covers 16 residues. With V trimmed by 7 bases and J by 5 bases, 10 bases remained unmatched. CDR3 DNA sequence: TGTGCCAGCACCCTCCTCACTAGCGGGGTTACCGGGGAGCTGTTTTTT. Its translation is CASTLLTSGVTGELFF.

The rearrangement links TRBV19 to TRBJ2-5; 12 bases match TRBD2. Germline CDR1 reads LNHDA; CDR2 reads SQIVND (reference sequence). V lost 3 bases and J lost 4; bases outside the gene matches: 3. The CDR3 sequence is 15 residues long. CDR3 loop: CASSMTSGSPETQYF. CDR3 DNA sequence: TGTGCCAGTAGTATGACTAGCGGGAGCCCAGAGACCCAGTACTTC.